This T cell receptor (beta chain) was recorded in a study of OX40 agonist ivuxolimab in advanced cancers. The table came from immunoSEQ multiplex PCR; TCRdb's copy has only in-frame clones and leaves some out. The sample holds 80,000 to 100,000 clones, around nine tenths seen once. Germline CDR1 and CDR2: MNHNS and SASEGT. The V end was cut by 3 bases, the J end by 3 bases, with 14 bases between. CDR3 length equals 15 residues. In this sample, this clone turned up once. V and J are TRBV6-1 and TRBJ1-1; no clear D. Sequenced here: CD4+ or CD8+ T cells sorted from blood, sampled in a trial of the OX40 agonist ivuxolimab. This TCR came from an adult with an advanced solid tumor such as melanoma, head and neck, liver or kidney cancer. CDR3 in DNA: TGTGCCAGCAGTGATATAAGGGTAGGTGACACTGAAGCTTTCTTT. Its protein product is CASSDIRVGDTEAFF.